This T cell receptor (beta chain) was recovered during a study of response to subunit inactivated influenza vaccine (dated by TCRdb to the late 2010s). For the study in its entirety: Deep quantitative T cell receptor repertoire profiling was used in the study to track responses to a trivalent subunit inactivated influenza vaccine. General study outcomes and caveats: The authors suggested that each seasonal influenza vaccination may recruit only a limited number of new T cells.

According to the germline V gene (reference sequence), CDR1 reads DFQATT and CDR2 reads SNEGSKA. From the cysteine through the phenylalanine, the CDR3 covers 13 amino acids. CDR3 DNA only is kept here, 39 bases in frame from base 1. Trimming at the junction amounts to 7 bases on V and 5 bases on J, and the germline ends lie 18 bases apart. Library preparation employed RT-PCR. Sequencing relied on an Illumina HiSeq 2500. Clones were called with MiXCR by TCRdb after fastp trimmed the public reads at Q25, and only in-frame beta chains were retained. CDR3 protein duplicates are merged, each entry listing the most common genes and DNA. The sample has more than 700,000 distinct CDR3 sequences on record, less than 25% of them singletons. The ten largest clonotypes hold roughly a tenth of the sample. In the case of this clonotype: This receptor's antigen is unknown. One base away there is no much larger clone; base qualities are not given.

The specimen was PBMCs from blood, collected approximately 5 days after vaccination. The sequence was collected from a man aged 50 to 60 who received an inactivated influenza vaccine. Donor details come from another sample of the same person, matched by shared clones. The chain employs TRBV20-1 and TRBJ2-7; the best D guess is TRBD1, with 5 bases matching. CDR3 sequence: CSVYEARAHEQYF. The nucleotide sequence is given as TGCAGTGTATATGAGGCCAGGGCCCACGAGCAGTACTTC.